This T cell receptor (beta chain) stems from a study of T-cell memory formation after mild COVID-19. Germline V gene sequence: CDR1 MGHRA, CDR2 YSYEKL. Deletions cut 4 bases from V and 7 bases from J, with 7 bases between. The CDR3 covers 12 residues. TCRdb fed the 5' RACE reads into MiXCR, producing one record per CDR3 protein. The sample contains 110,000 to 150,000 distinct CDR3 sequences, roughly a quarter of which appear only once. Material for sequencing was PBMCs or a T cell subset sorted from them (not recorded which). V is TRBV4-1 and J is TRBJ1-4; D is perhaps TRBD1 (5 bases). This clonotype was obtained from an adult woman who had mild COVID-19 (a few samples of this study predate the infection). Cell type and time point are not known. The CDR3 DNA is TGCGCCAGCAGCCCTGGGGGTGAAAAACTGTTTTTT. Translation gives CASSPGGEKLFF.